This paragraph reports one T cell receptor beta chain. From germline, CDR1 is MNHNS and CDR2 SASEGT. The CDR3 is made up of 15 amino acids. V dropped 2 bases and J dropped 9; count of bases not matched to a gene: 9. Everyone who donated was a healthy Caucasian. TCRdb ran MiXCR on the 5' RACE reads and lists one entry per CDR3 protein. The sample comprises hundreds of thousands of distinct CDR3 sequences, more than 6.5% of which are singletons, and around 0.98% rests with the top ten. The data originate from a study of identical twins. This sample also appeared in a second study, on yellow fever vaccine responses in identical twins.

Material: PBMCs. The chain links TRBV6-1 to TRBJ2-1; 8 bases match TRBD2. This receptor was taken from a woman aged 18-29 years in good health. The CDR3 region is CASSESSGGPGEQFF. The CDR3 bases are TGTGCCAGCAGTGAATCATCGGGGGGGCCCGGTGAGCAGTTCTTC.